Below are 24 T cell receptor beta chains sequenced from a single sample in a study of regulatory T cells in long-lasting Graves disease. CDR3 regions were amplified by Arm-PCR using iRepertoire HTBI primers to build TCR beta libraries. TCRdb ran MiXCR on the multiplex PCR reads and lists one entry per CDR3 protein. The data show roughly 440,000 distinct CDR3 sequences, roughly 15% seen once. Noted time point: newly diagnosed GD, antithyroid drugs for less than 3 months. Following extraction of RNA from PBMCs, that RNA was used to make the TCR library. These data also featured in a second study, about T cells in Graves' hyperthyroidism and ophthalmopathy.

Sequences were derived from peripheral blood mononuclear cells (PBMCs), sampled at new diagnosis, from a patient treated with antithyroid drugs. Every receptor here comes from a woman aged 18-29 years with Graves disease.

This clonotype was counted many times. For the CDR3, the DNA is TGTGCCAGCAGCTTAGTTGGCCATGAGCAGTTCTTC. Amino acid sequence: CASSLVGHEQFF. The rearrangement uses TRBV11-2 and TRBJ2-1; D not resolved. Trimming took off 1 base at V and 8 bases at J, with 6 bases between the two ends. Germline V lookup: CDR1 SGHAT, CDR2 FQNNGV. The CDR3 has 12 residues.

The chain is built from TRBV7-2 and TRBJ2-2, with unresolved D. Germline V gene sequence: CDR1 SGHTA, CDR2 FQGNSA. V was pared by 5 bases and J by 1 base, with 8 bases between. The CDR3 has 14 amino acids. In DNA, the CDR3 is TGTGCCAGCAGCACAGCCGTGAACACCGGGGAGCTGTTTTTT. It specifies CASSTAVNTGELFF.

The chain combines TRBV29-1 with TRBJ2-3; 14 nucleotides align to TRBD2. Germline V gives CDR1 SQVTM, CDR2 ANQGSEA. V trimming: 3 bases; J trimming: 5 bases; junction bases outside the gene matches: 7. The CDR3 consists of 16 residues. Here the CDR3 reads CSVDPGLAGVVDTQYF. CDR3 DNA: TGCAGCGTTGACCCGGGACTAGCGGGAGTGGTAGATACGCAGTATTTT.

The rearrangement joins TRBV19 to TRBJ2-1; TRBD2 agrees at 15 bases. Germline trimming cut 1 base from V and 3 bases from J; bases unmatched to any gene: 10. This CDR3 has 20 residues. CDR1 and CDR2 from the germline V gene are LNHDA and SQIVND (reference sequence). This CDR3 is CASSIGDRGLAGGFYNEQFF. The CDR3 region has the DNA TGTGCCAGTAGTATAGGCGACAGGGGACTAGCGGGAGGCTTCTACAATGAGCAGTTCTTC.

This clonotype was seen a few times. The chain employs TRBV6-2 or TRBV6-3 and TRBJ1-1; D uncertain. The germline V gene encodes CDR1 MNHEY and CDR2 SVGEGT. The CDR3 spans 15 residues. Deletions cut 5 bases from V and 6 bases from J, with 19 bases between. Here the CDR3 reads CASSIPVRRLAEAFF. DNA for the CDR3: TGTGCCAGCAGTATTCCGGTCCGTCGCTTGGCTGAAGCTTTCTTT.

This rearrangement joins TRBV3-1 to TRBJ1-6; D is uncertain. The CDR3 sequence is 14 residues long. V gave up 3 bases and J gave up 10 bases, with 13 bases separating them. Per germline, CDR1 LGHDT and CDR2 YNNKEL (reference sequence). The CDR3 reads CASSQRFKDSPLHF. CDR3 coding DNA: TGTGCCAGCAGCCAGCGTTTTAAGGACTCACCCCTCCACTTT.

This clonotype has ten or more counts. The chain has TRBV18 and TRBJ2-5, with unresolved D. Trimming removed 3 bases from V and 1 base from J, with 3 bases in between. This CDR3 has 12 residues. CDR1 is KGHSH and CDR2 is LQKENI in the germline V gene. CDR3 coding DNA: TGTGCCAGCTCACCCGTCCAAGAGACCCAGTACTTC. It is translated as CASSPVQETQYF.

This clonotype was seen at least ten times. The rearrangement joins TRBV15 to TRBJ2-5; no clear D gene. Trimming cost V 1 base and J 1 base, with 7 bases left between them. The CDR3 totals 14 residues. Per the germline V gene, CDR1 is LNHNV and CDR2 is YYDKDF (reference sequence). The CDR3 is CATSRVGLQETQYF. The CDR3 bases are TGTGCCACCAGCAGAGTCGGGCTCCAAGAGACCCAGTACTTC.

There are many counts of this clonotype. The chain links TRBV6-2 or TRBV6-3 to TRBJ2-1, with a weak D call TRBD2 (6 bases). The CDR3 length is 13 residues. Trimming cost V 2 bases and J 8 bases, with 10 bases left between them. Germline lookup yields CDR1 MNHEY and CDR2 SVGEGT. CDR3 region: CASSYPGLYEQFF. In nucleotides, the CDR3 is TGTGCCAGCAGTTACCCGGGACTTTATGAGCAGTTCTTC.

The chain is built from TRBV19 and TRBJ1-2, with D possibly being TRBD1 (5 bases). CDR3 length: 17 residues. From germline, CDR1 is LNHDA and CDR2 SQIVND (reference sequence). The V end was cut by 6 bases, the J end by 3 bases, with 23 bases between. The CDR3: CASSWTASRGLHYGYTF. DNA for the CDR3: TGTGCCAGTAGCTGGACGGCCTCGAGGGGCCTGCACTATGGCTACACCTTC.

This clonotype has a count of ten or more. The V and J genes are TRBV4-1 and TRBJ2-2; the D gene is possibly TRBD2 (6 bases). CDR1 MGHRA and CDR2 YSYEKL come from the germline V gene. V shed 1 base and J shed 7 bases, with 10 bases lying between them. The CDR3 totals 14 residues. CDR3 amino acids: CASSQGEVGGELFF. CDR3 coding DNA: TGCGCCAGCAGCCAAGGGGAGGTTGGCGGGGAGCTGTTTTTT.

The chain couples TRBV10-3 to TRBJ2-2, with D possibly matching TRBD2 (6 bases). The CDR3 consists of 15 residues. Trimming pared 5 bases from V and 1 base from J, leaving 11 bases between. The germline CDR1 and CDR2 sequences are ENHRY and SYGVKD. DNA for the CDR3: TGTGCCATCAGTTCCGGGACTCTGAACACCGGGGAGCTGTTTTTT. Translation: CAISSGTLNTGELFF.

The chain has TRBV6-1 and TRBJ2-7, with TRBD2 matching over 9 bases. The CDR3 runs to 15 residues. Per the germline V gene, CDR1 is MNHNS and CDR2 is SASEGT. Trimming cost V 2 bases and J 3 bases; bases outside gene matches: 5. The CDR3 sequence: CASSEYLAGNYEQYF. CDR3 nucleotide sequence: TGTGCCAGCAGTGAATACCTAGCGGGGAACTACGAGCAGTACTTC.

This clonotype was observed a handful of times. The gene calls are TRBV19 and TRBJ2-1, with 8 bases fitting TRBD1. This CDR3 spans 15 amino acids. From germline, CDR1 is LNHDA and CDR2 SQIVND (reference sequence). Unmatched junction bases numbered 5, after V lost 3 bases and J lost 4 bases. The chain's CDR3 is CASSIRTGPYNEQFF. CDR3 sequence (DNA): TGTGCCAGTAGTATCCGGACAGGGCCTTACAATGAGCAGTTCTTC.

The rearrangement links TRBV24-1 to TRBJ2-5; possibly TRBD1 or TRBD2 for D (5 bases each). The CDR3 runs to 13 residues. CDR1 is KGHDR and CDR2 is SFDVKD in the germline V gene. The V gene lost 4 bases and the J gene lost 5 bases, with 10 bases spanning the gap. The CDR3, as DNA: TGTGCCACCAGTGAATGCAGGGAGGAGACCCAGTACTTC. Amino acids: CATSECREETQYF.

This clonotype was observed many times. CDR3: CASSPEGETQYF. CDR3 sequence (DNA): TGTGCCAGCAGCCCTGAGGGGGAGACCCAGTACTTC. V usage is TRBV7-8 and J usage is TRBJ2-5; either TRBD1 or TRBD2 may fit D (5 bases each). CDR3 size: 12 residues. The germline V gene has CDR1 SGHVS and CDR2 FQNEAQ. Trimming cost V 5 bases and J 5 bases, with 9 bases left between them.

On this clonotype: A far more abundant clone sits one base away, making this likely a read error. This chain connects TRBV11-2 to TRBJ2-1, with TRBD2 matching 11 bases. The DNA end is a closer match to TRBJ2-3, so the J assignment may be wrong. Per the germline V gene, CDR1 is SGHAT and CDR2 is FQNNGV. The CDR3 spans 16 residues. The CDR3 spells CASSSLAGEVSDTQYF. Written as DNA, the CDR3 is TGTGCCAGCAGCTCACTAGCGGGAGAGGTGTCGGATACGCAGTATTTT.

The chain links TRBV6-1 to TRBJ2-1; 12 positions match TRBD2. The CDR3 has 14 residues. CDR1 and CDR2 from the germline V gene are MNHNS and SASEGT. Trimming took 7 bases from V and 9 from J; bases not matched to a gene: 7. The CDR3 region has the DNA TGTGCCAGCACCCGGACTAGCGGGAATGTTGAGCAGTTCTTC. Translation: CASTRTSGNVEQFF.

The chain is built from TRBV27 and TRBJ2-1; D may be TRBD1 (6 bases). Trimming removed 5 bases from V and 7 bases from J, with 9 bases in between. Germline-derived CDR1 and CDR2 are MNHEY and SMNVEV (reference sequence). This CDR3 contains 12 residues. The CDR3 coding sequence is TGTGCCAGCAGTCAGGGGTGGAATGAGCAGTTCTTC. Protein product: CASSQGWNEQFF.

This clonotype has a count of ten or more. The chain has TRBV15 and TRBJ2-3; 8 bases match TRBD2. This CDR3 is 17 amino acids long. Germline V gene data show CDR1 as LNHNV and CDR2 as YYDKDF (reference sequence). Trimming took 1 base from V and 5 from J; bases not matched to a gene: 11. In DNA form, the CDR3 reads TGTGCCACCAGCAGAGCGGGACTAGAGAAATTAAAAGATACGCAGTATTTT. It encodes CATSRAGLEKLKDTQYF. Drawing the rest from reference TRBV15 and TRBJ2-3, the complete variable domain is DAMVIQNPRYQVTQFGKPVTLSCSQTLNHNVMYWYQQKSSQAPKLLFHYYDKDFNNEADTPDNFQSRRPNTSFCFLDIRSPGLGDTAMYLCATSRAGLEKLKDTQYFGPGTRLTVL.

In DNA, the CDR3 is TGTGCCAGCAGACCCAGGGTTTCCGCTAACTATGGCTACACCTTC. Protein product: CASRPRVSANYGYTF. The V and J genes are TRBV13 and TRBJ1-2; a possible D gene is TRBD1 (5 bases). CDR3 length: 15 residues. V lost 6 bases and J lost 0, with 14 bases in between. CDR1 is PRHDT, CDR2 FYEKMQ, per germline (reference sequence).

The table lists this clonotype with many counts. The chain couples TRBV2 to TRBJ1-1, with D possibly TRBD1 on 6 matching bases. Trimming shortened V by 7 bases and J by 1 base, and 16 bases separated the two germline ends. CDR1 and CDR2 from the germline V gene are SNHLY and FYNNEI. The CDR3 sequence is 15 residues long. CDR3 sequence: CASNPQTGWNTEAFF. CDR3 sequence (DNA): TGTGCCAGCAATCCTCAAACAGGGTGGAACACTGAAGCTTTCTTT.

Ten or more counts support this clonotype. The chain couples TRBV7-8 to TRBJ1-1; D is unclear. CDR3 size: 14 residues. Germline V gene sequence: CDR1 SGHVS, CDR2 FQNEAQ. With 5 bases removed from V and 4 bases from J, the gap between germline ends came to 14 bases. The DNA for the CDR3 is TGTGCCAGCAGCAAAACTCCACCTACCACTGAAGCTTTCTTT. This gives the protein CASSKTPPTTEAFF. Full variable domain (rest looked up from reference TRBV7-8 and TRBJ1-1): GAGVSQSPRYKVAKRGQDVALRCDPISGHVSLFWYQQALGQGPEFLTYFQNEAQLDKSGLPSDRFFAERPEGSVSTLKIQRTQQEDSAVYLCASSKTPPTTEAFFGQGTRLTVV.

This clonotype came up a few times. This sequence joins TRBV27 and TRBJ1-5; D gene unclear. V was clipped by 7 bases and J by 2 bases, with 12 bases between them. The germline V gene encodes CDR1 MNHEY and CDR2 SMNVEV (reference sequence). The CDR3 has 14 amino acids. CDR3 sequence (DNA): TGTGCCAGCACCCCGCGAGCCGGCAATCAGCCCCAGCATTTT. Translation gives CASTPRAGNQPQHF.